This TCR beta chain was recorded in a study of T cell repertoires in cytomegalovirus infection. About the study: Indications came from public TCR beta signatures; they pointed to CMV infection and to a matching HLA type. Whole-study results and caveats: HLA-C-restricted CMV-specific TCR beta clonotypes were dominant in the ex vivo response.

Each CDR3 protein is one row after TCRdb ran MiXCR on the reads. The top ten hold around an eighth of the sample, which has 900,000 to 950,000 distinct CDR3 sequences, roughly 31% seen once. This CDR3 comprises 16 residues. Germline values: CDR1 SGHVS, CDR2 FQNEAQ. V was clipped by 1 base and J by 0 bases, with 9 bases between them. In its sample, this clonotype was seen a few times. Its target is unknown. The source was cultured CD8+ T cells from PBMCs, collected from culture after CMV antigen stimulation. The rearrangement uses TRBV7-8 and TRBJ1-4, with D uncertain. This receptor was identified in a human donor in good health (CMV status not recorded). Some clones in this sample may be carry-over from other donors' samples. The CDR3 nucleotides are TGTGCCAGCAGCTTAGGCGGAGGGCCAACTAATGAAAAACTGTTTTTT. Translating gives CASSLGGGPTNEKLFF.